Following are 25 T cell receptor beta chains from one sample sequenced in a study of blood T cells in healthy people across ages. Then a second PCR, running roughly 7 to 11 cycles, was carried out with a sample-barcoded 5' primer and a J-beta primer mix. MiXCR, run by TCRdb on the 5' RACE reads, gives a single entry per CDR3 protein. This repertoire shows hundreds of thousands of distinct CDR3 sequences, roughly 50% found once; its top ten account for about 20%. The sequenced sample was blood. The receptor set was obtained from a man aged 25 to 40 in good health.

The rearrangement uses TRBV10-3 and TRBJ2-1; 10 bases are a match to TRBD2. There are 14 residues in the CDR3. V was pared by 6 bases and J by 5 bases, with 4 bases of the junction left unmatched. CDR1 and CDR2 (germline): ENHRY, SYGVKD. The CDR3 protein is CAIREREGNNEQFF. The CDR3, as DNA: TGTGCCATCAGAGAGCGGGAGGGCAACAATGAGCAGTTCTTC.

This clonotype was picked up a small number of times. The chain is built from TRBV20-1 and TRBJ2-7; 8 nucleotides line up with TRBD1. With 3 bases clipped from V and 1 base from J, the junction kept 2 bases outside the gene matches. Germline V gene sequence: CDR1 DFQATT, CDR2 SNEGSKA (reference sequence). This CDR3 comprises 13 residues. CDR3 sequence reads: CSARYRGSYEQYF. CDR3 bases: TGCAGTGCTAGGTACAGGGGGTCCTACGAGCAGTACTTC.

The chain carries TRBV12-3 or TRBV12-4 and TRBJ1-2, with a possible D match to TRBD1 (5 bases). The CDR3 runs to 13 residues. The V gene lost 4 bases and the J gene lost 7 bases, with 13 bases spanning the gap. In DNA form, the CDR3 reads TGTGCCAGCAGTTGCGTGGCAGGGTTTGGCTACACCTTC. Translation gives CASSCVAGFGYTF.

The chain uses TRBV4-2 and TRBJ2-5; 8 bases map to TRBD2. The CDR3 sequence is 18 residues long. Unmatched junction bases numbered 14, after V lost 0 bases and J lost 5 bases. Germline CDR1 LGHNA, CDR2 YNFKEQ. The CDR3 sequence is CASSQEPPREGHRETQYF. The CDR3 nucleotides read TGTGCCAGCAGCCAAGAGCCCCCTCGGGAGGGCCATAGGGAGACCCAGTACTTC.

The chain combines TRBV2 with TRBJ1-2; D remains ambiguous. With 4 bases removed from V and 8 bases from J, the gap between germline ends came to 20 bases. Germline V lookup: CDR1 SNHLY, CDR2 FYNNEI. This CDR3 is 15 amino acids long. In DNA form, the CDR3 reads TGTGCCAGCAGTGGAGCCAGCCCTCTCTATGGAGGCTACACCTTC. As protein: CASSGASPLYGGYTF.

The rearrangement links TRBV5-5 to TRBJ1-6; D is uncertain. The ends were cut back, 4 bases at V and 5 bases at J, with 13 bases in the middle. The germline V gene has CDR1 SGHKS and CDR2 YYEKEE (reference sequence). The CDR3 extends over 15 amino acids. The CDR3 region is CASSHTPNHNSPLHF. CDR3 nucleotide sequence: TGTGCCAGCAGCCACACACCGAACCATAATTCACCCCTCCACTTT.

The chain links TRBV20-1 to TRBJ2-1; 15 nucleotides match TRBD2. CDR1 is DFQATT and CDR2 is SNEGSKA in the germline V gene (reference sequence). With 6 bases clipped from V and 5 bases from J, the junction kept 2 bases outside the gene matches. This CDR3 spans 14 amino acids. The CDR3 DNA sequence: TGCAGTGCAGGGACTAGCGGGAGGCACAATGAGCAGTTCTTC. Residues: CSAGTSGRHNEQFF.

This clonotype was picked up a small number of times. The junction departs from germline at one end; a sequencing error may be responsible. The chain links TRBV7-7 to TRBJ2-2; TRBD2 matches at 8 bases. Germline CDR1 reads SSHAT; CDR2 reads FNYEAQ (reference sequence). The CDR3 consists of 16 residues. For the CDR3, the DNA is TGTGCTAGCAGCATTGGGGCGGGAGGAAACACCGGGGAGCTGTTTTTT. The encoded protein is CASSIGAGGNTGELFF.

The chain employs TRBV20-1 and TRBJ2-2, with D possibly being TRBD1 or TRBD2 (5 bases each). CDR3 length equals 15 residues. Germline CDR1 is DFQATT and CDR2 is SNEGSKA (reference sequence). Trimming took 1 base from V and 0 from J, leaving 9 bases between them. The CDR3 DNA reads as TGCAGTGCTAGAGTACGGGGACCGAACACCGGGGAGCTGTTTTTT. It codes for CSARVRGPNTGELFF.

The V gene is TRBV7-2, the J gene TRBJ1-1; 7 bases agree with TRBD1. V trimming: 5 bases; J trimming: 5 bases; junction bases outside the gene matches: 5. CDR1 is SGHTA, CDR2 FQGNSA, per germline. There are 13 residues in the CDR3. CDR3 in amino acids: CASSRQGMTEAFF. The CDR3 nucleotides read TGTGCCAGCAGCCGACAGGGTATGACTGAAGCTTTCTTT.

This chain uses TRBV10-3 with TRBJ2-1; a possible D gene is TRBD2 (5 bases). The CDR3 loop spans 12 amino acids. V lost 5 bases and J 10 bases, leaving 12 bases between the germline ends. Germline V gives CDR1 ENHRY, CDR2 SYGVKD. Here the CDR3 reads CAISSPGREQFF. In DNA form, the CDR3 reads TGTGCCATCAGTTCCCCGGGGAGAGAGCAGTTCTTC.

This chain links TRBV6-6 with TRBJ2-5; TRBD2 agrees at 10 bases. CDR3 length equals 15 residues. V lost 9 bases to trimming and J lost 3 bases; unmatched junction nucleotides: 10. Germline values: CDR1 MNHNY, CDR2 SVGAGI (reference sequence). The CDR3 here is CASRYLAGEKETQYF. The CDR3 region has the DNA TGTGCCAGTCGGTATCTAGCGGGAGAAAAAGAGACCCAGTACTTC.

The CDR3 nucleotides are TGTGCCAGCAGCTTAGCTAGCGGGAGGAGCAGCTCCTACAATGAGCAGTTCTTC. Its translation: CASSLASGRSSSYNEQFF. The rearrangement joins TRBV7-2 to TRBJ2-1, with 10 bases identical to TRBD2. J gave up 0 bases and V 0 bases, and 5 bases lay outside the gene matches. CDR3 length equals 18 residues. The V gene's germline CDR1 is SGHTA and CDR2 FQGNSA.

The gene calls are TRBV11-2 and TRBJ2-1; 13 bases match TRBD2. The CDR3 extends over 16 amino acids. Germline trimming cut 5 bases from V and 4 bases from J; bases unmatched to any gene: 5. Per the germline V gene, CDR1 is SGHAT and CDR2 is FQNNGV. CDR3 coding DNA: TGTGCCAGCAGCGAAGGACTAGCGGGGGTGTACAATGAGCAGTTCTTC. Translated: CASSEGLAGVYNEQFF.

This clonotype has more than one count but fewer than ten. The V gene is TRBV20-1, the J gene TRBJ2-1; D perhaps matches TRBD1 (5 bases). Deletions cut 5 bases from V and 12 bases from J, with 14 bases between. Germline loops: CDR1 DFQATT, CDR2 SNEGSKA (reference sequence). The CDR3 is made up of 11 amino acids. The CDR3 protein is CSASQGGGQFF. The CDR3 DNA sequence: TGCAGTGCTTCCCAGGGTGGTGGGCAGTTCTTC.

The V call is TRBV7-9, the J call TRBJ2-1; D is unclear. CDR3 length: 15 residues. Germline CDR1 is SEHNR and CDR2 is FQNEAQ (reference sequence). Trimming cost V 3 bases and J 4 bases, with 13 bases left between them. CDR3: CASSFPSPRYNEQFF. CDR3 bases: TGTGCCAGCAGCTTTCCTTCGCCGCGATACAATGAGCAGTTCTTC.

Of note for this clonotype: Relative to the germline gene, one junction end is altered; a read error may explain this. The chain is built from TRBV6-1 and TRBJ2-1; TRBD1 matches at 9 bases. The CDR3 is made up of 16 amino acids. The V gene's germline CDR1 is MNHNS and CDR2 SASEGT. The CDR3 nucleotides are TGTGCCAGCAGTAAAGCACAGGGGGCCTCCTACAATGAGCAGTTCTTC. Translation gives CASSKAQGASYNEQFF.

This chain connects TRBV27 to TRBJ2-7; no clear D. CDR3 length: 16 residues. Germline V gives CDR1 MNHEY, CDR2 SMNVEV (reference sequence). V was cut by 0 bases and J by 2 bases, with 14 bases left in between. CDR3: CASSLSFASSTYEQYF. For the CDR3, the DNA is TGTGCCAGCAGTTTATCGTTTGCATCATCGACCTACGAGCAGTACTTC.

The V and J genes are TRBV29-1 and TRBJ2-3; 9 nucleotides align to TRBD2. This CDR3 is built from 11 residues. V dropped 6 bases and J dropped 14; count of bases not matched to a gene: 9. Looked up from germline, CDR1 is SQVTM and CDR2 is ANQGSEA. CDR3 nucleotides: TGCAGCGTGCCCGGGACTAGCTTGCTGTATTTT. It is translated as CSVPGTSLLYF.

V and J are TRBV9 and TRBJ2-3; perhaps TRBD2 as D (6 bases). The CDR3 totals 13 residues. Germline CDR1 SGDLS, CDR2 YYNGEE. Deletions cut 4 bases from V and 6 bases from J, with 12 bases between. CDR3 sequence reads: CASSCTSSDTQYF. The DNA for the CDR3 is TGTGCCAGCAGCTGTACTAGCTCTGATACGCAGTATTTT.

This clonotype showed up just a few times. V and J are TRBV20-1 and TRBJ1-2; D remains ambiguous. The CDR3 is made up of 12 amino acids. Between the trimmed V and J ends, which lost 2 bases and 5 bases, there was a span of 9 bases. Germline CDR1 DFQATT, CDR2 SNEGSKA (reference sequence). This chain's CDR3 is CSARQLRYGYTF. The CDR3 DNA is TGCAGTGCTAGACAGTTGCGATATGGCTACACCTTC.

The rearrangement links TRBV6-5 to TRBJ2-7; 7 bases are shared with TRBD1. The CDR3 covers 16 residues. The germline V gene encodes CDR1 MNHEY and CDR2 SVGAGI. J was trimmed by 0 bases and V by 4 bases; bases with no gene match: 9. CDR3 region: CASSLTRDSHSYEQYF. CDR3 in DNA: TGTGCCAGCAGTTTAACCCGGGACAGCCACTCCTACGAGCAGTACTTC.

Notes on this clonotype: The junction differs from germline at one of its ends, possibly a read error. V and J are TRBV7-7 and TRBJ2-7; no definite D call. There are 14 residues in the CDR3. From germline, CDR1 is SSHAT and CDR2 FNYEAQ (reference sequence). CDR3 DNA sequence: TGTGCTAGCAGCGCCCGGCCTAGCTCCTACGAGCAGTACTTC. This encodes CASSARPSSYEQYF.

In nucleotides, the CDR3 is TGCGCCAGCAGCCGGGACAGGAGCTCCTACAATGAGCAGTTCTTC. Amino acids: CASSRDRSSYNEQFF. The rearrangement uses TRBV5-1 and TRBJ2-1; the match to TRBD1 covers 8 bases. The V and J ends lost 4 bases and 0 bases, in that order; junction bases with no gene match: 3. The CDR3 runs 15 residues. Germline lookup yields CDR1 SGHRS and CDR2 YFSETQ.

Note on this clonotype: The junction shows a germline mismatch at one end, possibly a read error. The rearrangement links TRBV25-1 to TRBJ2-2; a possible D gene is TRBD2 (6 bases). CDR1 is MGHDK, CDR2 SYGVNS, per germline. This CDR3 spans 13 amino acids. The CDR3: CASSEGDTGGLFF. As DNA, the CDR3 is TGTGCCAGCAGTGAGGGAGACACCGGGGGGCTGTTTTTT. Based on the CDR3 plus reference TRBV25-1 and TRBJ2-2, the full variable domain is EADIYQTPRYLVIGTGKKITLECSQTMGHDKMYWYQQDPGMELHLIHYSYGVNSTEKGDLSSESTVSRIRTEHFPLTLESARPSHTSQYLCASSEGDTGGLFFGEGSRLTVL.